This T cell receptor beta chain was profiled in a study of T cell repertoires in cytomegalovirus infection. Study-wide context: Both a matching HLA type and CMV infection were indicated by public TCR beta signatures.

In TCRdb, the reads were re-called with MiXCR into one record per CDR3 protein. The sample includes around 130,000 distinct CDR3 sequences, roughly a quarter of them seen just once. CDR1 and CDR2 (germline): MDHEN, SYDVKM. The CDR3 is 17 amino acids. V trimming: 8 bases; J trimming: 0 bases; junction bases outside the gene matches: 7. This clonotype has more than one count but fewer than ten. As yet, its antigen is unknown. Material for sequencing was PBMCs, sequenced either directly or after in vitro stimulation (not recorded which). The source is a human donor in good health (CMV status not recorded). Some clones in this sample may be carry-over from other donors' samples. This sequence joins TRBV28 and TRBJ2-1, with 13 bases fitting TRBD2. The CDR3: CASSGTSGMSSYNEQFF. The DNA of the CDR3 is TGTGCCAGCTCCGGGACTAGCGGGATGAGCTCCTACAATGAGCAGTTCTTC.